Shown below are 27 T cell receptor beta chains from a single sample sequenced in a study of blood T cell repertoires in COVID-19. Only in-frame clones appear in the TCRdb table, and some are missing; sequencing was by immunoSEQ multiplex PCR. Of 110,000 or so clones in the sample, nearly 90% were seen once. The sequenced sample consisted of peripheral blood. The receptors were gathered from a woman in her 70s who had recovered from COVID-19.

The rearrangement joins TRBV6-5 to TRBJ2-6; tentatively, D is TRBD1 (6 bases). The CDR3 covers 14 residues. V was clipped by 7 bases and J by 11 bases, with 18 bases between them. Germline V gene lookup returns CDR1 MNHEY and CDR2 SVGAGI. Here the CDR3 DNA reads TGTGCCAGCATGGGCAGGGGTAGCTGGTACGTCCTGACTTTC. This gives the protein CASMGRGSWYVLTF.

The V and J genes are TRBV19 and TRBJ1-2, with D perhaps TRBD1 (6 bases). The CDR3 consists of 13 residues. Trimming removed 6 bases from V and 5 bases from J, with 13 bases in between. Germline assignment: CDR1 LNHDA and CDR2 SQIVND (reference sequence). CDR3 in amino acids: CASRHREGYGYTF. CDR3 nucleotides: TGTGCCAGTAGGCACAGGGAAGGATATGGCTACACCTTC.

The chain couples TRBV12-3 or TRBV12-4 to TRBJ2-7, with D possibly being TRBD1 (6 bases). The CDR3 runs to 13 residues. The V end was cut by 2 bases, the J end by 7 bases, with 12 bases between. DNA for the CDR3: TGTGCCAGCAGTTTAAACAGGGTGGGGGAGCAGTACTTC. As protein: CASSLNRVGEQYF.

The J gene is TRBJ2-1, the V gene TRBV4-3; 11 nucleotides align to TRBD2. V trimming: 5 bases; J trimming: 8 bases; junction bases outside the gene matches: 8. Germline V lookup: CDR1 LGHNA, CDR2 YSLEER. The CDR3 covers 15 residues. The CDR3: CASSSTSGGADEQFF. The CDR3 region has the DNA TGCGCCAGCAGCTCAACTAGCGGGGGCGCGGATGAGCAGTTCTTC.

This chain links TRBV30 with TRBJ1-2, with 9 bases matching TRBD1. Trimming at V came to 7 bases and at J to 4 bases, leaving 4 bases not matched to a gene. The CDR3 covers 12 residues. CDR1 and CDR2 from the germline V gene are GTSNPN and SVGIG (reference sequence). The CDR3 nucleotides read TGTGCCTCGAACAGGGGGCTCTATGGCTACACCTTC. Residues: CASNRGLYGYTF.

This chain joins TRBV29-1 and TRBJ2-7; tentative D call: TRBD1 (5 bases). The CDR3 is 13 residues long. From germline, CDR1 is SQVTM and CDR2 ANQGSEA. The V end lost 8 bases, the J end lost 2 bases, and 16 bases lay between the germline ends. CDR3 region: CSFGQGPPYEQYF. Here the CDR3 DNA reads TGCAGCTTCGGACAAGGGCCCCCCTACGAGCAGTACTTC.

This rearrangement joins TRBV25-1 to TRBJ1-1; D is unclear. CDR3 length: 14 residues. V gave up 1 base and J gave up 0 bases, with 6 bases separating them. Germline V gene data show CDR1 as MGHDK and CDR2 as SYGVNS. The CDR3 protein is CASSEWAMNTEAFF. For the CDR3, the DNA is TGTGCCAGCAGTGAATGGGCCATGAACACTGAAGCTTTCTTT.

The rearrangement joins TRBV27 to TRBJ2-7, with TRBD2 matching 10 bases. This CDR3 is 18 amino acids long. Germline CDR1 and CDR2: MNHEY and SMNVEV (reference sequence). V lost 2 bases to trimming and J lost 0 bases; unmatched junction nucleotides: 10. The CDR3 reads CASSLVGLAPRSSYEQYF. CDR3 bases: TGTGCCAGCAGTTTAGTGGGACTAGCGCCAAGGAGCTCCTACGAGCAGTACTTC.

The V gene is TRBV2, the J gene TRBJ1-2; D is possibly TRBD1 (5 bases). Germline CDR1 reads SNHLY; CDR2 reads FYNNEI. The V gene lost 4 bases and the J gene lost 4 bases, with 13 bases spanning the gap. CDR3 length: 14 residues. The CDR3 DNA reads as TGTGCCAGCAGTGGCCGGGGGAGGCCCTATGGCTACACCTTC. This codes for CASSGRGRPYGYTF.

The chain joins TRBV6-5 to TRBJ2-1, with TRBD2 matching 10 bases. CDR1 is MNHEY and CDR2 is SVGAGI in the germline V gene. After removal of 6 bases from V and 4 bases from J, the junction contained 0 bases not matched to a gene. This CDR3 is built from 13 residues. In DNA form, the CDR3 reads TGTGCCAGCAGACTAGCGGGGTACAATGAGCAGTTCTTC. This sequence encodes CASRLAGYNEQFF.

The CDR3 loop is CASKTSGGSEKLFF. CDR3 nucleotide sequence: TGCGCCAGCAAAACCTCAGGGGGTAGTGAAAAACTGTTTTTT. This chain uses TRBV5-1 with TRBJ1-4, with 7 nucleotides matching TRBD1. V gave up 6 bases and J gave up 7 bases; unmatched junction bases: 9. The V gene's germline CDR1 is SGHRS and CDR2 YFSETQ. The CDR3 runs 14 residues.

V usage is TRBV10-3 and J usage is TRBJ2-2; 13 bases match TRBD2. The CDR3 loop spans 17 amino acids. The junction had 2 bases not matched to a gene; V was cut back by 4 bases and J by 0 bases. Looked up from germline, CDR1 is ENHRY and CDR2 is SYGVKD. CDR3: CAISVTSGGPNTGELFF. The CDR3 bases are TGTGCCATCAGTGTGACTAGCGGGGGGCCGAACACCGGGGAGCTGTTTTTT.

The rearrangement links TRBV10-3 to TRBJ2-1; D uncertain. This CDR3 region has 15 residues. Germline values: CDR1 ENHRY, CDR2 SYGVKD. Trimming took 2 bases from V and 0 from J, leaving 8 bases between them. The CDR3 protein is CAISEDRGSYNEQFF. The CDR3 DNA is TGTGCCATCAGTGAGGACCGAGGCTCCTACAATGAGCAGTTCTTC.

J is TRBJ2-7 and V is TRBV13; D call uncertain. V was shortened by 2 bases and J by 3 bases, with 8 bases between the two germline ends. This CDR3 is built from 13 residues. Per the germline V gene, CDR1 is PRHDT and CDR2 is FYEKMQ (reference sequence). The DNA for the CDR3 is TGTGCCAGCAGCTTACTGGCTAGCTACGAGCAGTACTTC. It translates to CASSLLASYEQYF. Based on the CDR3 plus reference TRBV13 and TRBJ2-7, the full variable domain is AAGVIQSPRHLIKEKRETATLKCYPIPRHDTVYWYQQGPGQDPQFLISFYEKMQSDKGSIPDRFSAQQFSDYHSELNMSSLELGDSALYFCASSLLASYEQYFGPGTRLTVT.

This clone appeared a few times. The rearrangement uses TRBV9 and TRBJ1-2, with 8 positions matching TRBD1. The trim removed 4 bases at V and 13 bases at J, leaving 12 bases unmatched. CDR3 length equals 13 residues. Germline loops: CDR1 SGDLS, CDR2 YYNGEE. CDR3 bases: TGTGCCAGCAGCCGTCCCGGGACAGGTTCGGGCACCTTC. It specifies CASSRPGTGSGTF.

The chain links TRBV27 to TRBJ2-1; D possibly corresponds to TRBD1 (6 bases). Germline V CDR1 and CDR2: MNHEY, SMNVEV (reference sequence). Deletions cut 7 bases from V and 2 bases from J, with 12 bases between. This CDR3 contains 14 residues. CDR3 sequence (DNA): TGTGCCAGCACCAAGGACAGCACCTACAATGAGCAGTTCTTC. This codes for CASTKDSTYNEQFF.

The table lists this clone with a count of one. CDR3 DNA sequence: TGTGCCTGGAAGAACTCCGGAGCCGAGACCCAGTACTTC. It yields the protein CAWKNSGAETQYF. V gene TRBV30 combines with J gene TRBJ2-5; no definite D call. V was shortened by 4 bases and J by 5 bases, with 14 bases between the two germline ends. The germline CDR1 and CDR2 sequences are GTSNPN and SVGIG (reference sequence). This CDR3 is 13 amino acids long.

CDR3 protein: CASSLRGVYSYEQYF. CDR3 DNA sequence: TGTGCCAGCAGCCTCAGGGGGGTTTACTCCTACGAGCAGTACTTC. The rearrangement joins TRBV3-1 (or the pseudogene TRBV3-2) to TRBJ2-7, with D maybe TRBD1 (7 bases). V was clipped by 4 bases and J by 0 bases, with 13 bases between them. CDR3 length: 15 amino acids. Germline-derived CDR1 and CDR2 are LGHDT and YNNKEL (reference sequence).

This rearrangement joins TRBV5-4 to TRBJ2-5; weak D call: TRBD2 (6 bases). The V and J ends lost 1 base and 1 base respectively, with 14 bases between them. Germline CDR1 and CDR2: SGHNT and YYREEE (reference sequence). The CDR3 spans 16 residues. The CDR3 DNA reads TGTGCCAGCAGCTTGTCTCTAGCGAGCCTCCAAGAGACCCAGTACTTC. Protein: CASSLSLASLQETQYF.

V is TRBV13 and J is TRBJ2-3, with 9 nucleotides matching TRBD2. CDR1 is PRHDT and CDR2 is FYEKMQ in the germline V gene (reference sequence). The CDR3 spans 15 residues. After removal of 6 bases from V and 4 bases from J, the junction contained 8 bases not matched to a gene. CDR3 loop: CASSRGGEVADTQYF. Here the CDR3 DNA reads TGTGCCAGCAGTCGCGGGGGGGAGGTTGCAGATACGCAGTATTTT.

V usage is TRBV4-1 and J usage is TRBJ2-7; 7 positions agree with TRBD1. Germline loops: CDR1 MGHRA, CDR2 YSYEKL. The CDR3 length is 14 residues. V was clipped by 1 base and J by 2 bases; unmatched bases: 2. The DNA of the CDR3 is TGCGCCAGCAGCCAAGGGGACAGTGCCTACGAGCAGTACTTC. This gives the protein CASSQGDSAYEQYF.

The chain employs TRBV5-5 and TRBJ1-3; 8 nucleotides agree with TRBD1. The J segment lost 1 base and the V segment lost 4 bases, leaving 7 bases of the junction unmatched. CDR3 length: 16 residues. Germline CDR1 SGHKS, CDR2 YYEKEE (reference sequence). CDR3 residues: CASSLVDRVSGNTIYF. The CDR3 nucleotides are TGTGCCAGCAGCCTGGTGGACAGGGTATCTGGAAACACCATATATTTT.

The V call is TRBV9, the J call TRBJ1-3, with TRBD1 matching 11 bases. J gave up 3 bases and V 6 bases, and 5 bases lay outside the gene matches. The germline CDR1 and CDR2 sequences are SGDLS and YYNGEE. CDR3 length equals 15 residues. The CDR3 here is CASTRGQGDGNTIYF. The DNA of the CDR3 is TGTGCCAGCACCAGGGGACAGGGGGATGGAAACACCATATATTTT. The variable domain in full, completed from reference TRBV9 and TRBJ1-3, reads DSGVTQTPKHLITATGQRVTLRCSPRSGDLSVYWYQQSLDQGLQFLIQYYNGEERAKGNILERFSAQQFPDLHSELNLSSLELGDSALYFCASTRGQGDGNTIYFGEGSWLTVV.

The rearrangement uses TRBV6-2 or TRBV6-3 and TRBJ2-5; 8 bases map to TRBD2. Germline values: CDR1 MNHEY, CDR2 SVGEGT. CDR3 length equals 15 residues. Unmatched junction bases numbered 11, after V lost 6 bases and J lost 5 bases. In nucleotides, the CDR3 is TGTGCCAGCAGCTTCATACGGACTAGCTGGGAGACCCAGTACTTC. It encodes CASSFIRTSWETQYF.

V and J are TRBV28 and TRBJ1-5; TRBD1 might be the D (5 bases). This CDR3 is built from 18 residues. The germline CDR1 and CDR2 sequences are MDHEN and SYDVKM. The V end was cut by 3 bases, the J end by 4 bases, with 22 bases between. The CDR3 DNA sequence: TGTGCCAGCAGTTTGAGCAGGGTGCGCTTAGGGGATAATCAGCCCCAGCATTTT. Translating gives CASSLSRVRLGDNQPQHF.

V is TRBV11-1 and J is TRBJ2-7, with D perhaps matching TRBD2 (6 bases). Germline loops: CDR1 SGHAT, CDR2 FQDESV (reference sequence). There are 12 residues in the CDR3. Trimming pared 5 bases from V and 4 bases from J, leaving 9 bases between. CDR3: CASSRGIYEQYF. The DNA of the CDR3 is TGTGCCAGCAGCCGCGGGATTTACGAGCAGTACTTC. The full variable domain, completed using reference TRBV11-1 and TRBJ2-7, is EAEVAQSPRYKITEKSQAVAFWCDPISGHATLYWYRQILGQGPELLVQFQDESVVDDSQLPKDRFSAERLKGVDSTLKIQPAELGDSAMYLCASSRGIYEQYFGPGTRLTVT.

The V call is TRBV7-9, the J call TRBJ1-2; D perhaps matches TRBD1 (5 bases). The V end lost 5 bases, the J end lost 8 bases, and 12 bases lay between the germline ends. The V gene's germline CDR1 is SEHNR and CDR2 FQNEAQ (reference sequence). The CDR3 length is 12 residues. The CDR3 here is CASSPPGGGYTF. CDR3 sequence (DNA): TGTGCCAGCAGCCCACCTGGGGGGGGCTACACCTTC.